Only a few counts were recorded for the clone carrying this T cell receptor beta chain. Its antigen remains unidentified. The sample is drawn from a study of early T cells in non-severe SARS-CoV-2 infection. Unique molecular identifiers were added to individual cDNA molecules. From the 5' RACE reads, TCRdb called clonotypes with MiXCR, one entry per CDR3 protein. The top ten hold roughly 6.6% of the sample, which has about 77,000 distinct CDR3 sequences, roughly 5.3% seen once. Overall study results and limits: Anti-spike CD8 responses were favored by VDJdb matching, which missed private and CD4 specificities.

Trimming left V 4 bases short and J 5 bases short, with 17 bases between. There are 15 residues in the CDR3. CDR1 is MNHEY, CDR2 SVGAGI, per germline. This rearrangement joins TRBV6-5 to TRBJ1-1, with a possible D match to TRBD1 (6 bases). The receptor comes from an adult who was a healthcare worker with PCR-confirmed SARS-CoV-2 infection or an uninfected control (not recorded which). Sample: whole blood, taken at baseline. CDR3 sequence: CASSSRGVRRTEAFF. In nucleotides, the CDR3 is TGTGCCAGCAGTTCCAGGGGAGTCAGGAGAACTGAAGCTTTCTTT.